A single sample is the source of the 30 T cell receptor beta chains below, sequenced in a study of control samples from healthy donors and cancer patients. Some clones are missing from TCRdb's copy, which holds only in-frame ones; the method was immunoSEQ multiplex PCR. The table records tens of thousands of clones, 75% to 95% of them present only once. Sample: blood. The receptors stem from a man aged 30 to 39 in good health.

The CDR3 sequence: CASSYSRISGNTIYF. The CDR3 nucleotides are TGTGCCAGCAGTTACTCACGGATCTCTGGAAACACCATATATTTT. The chain carries TRBV6-5 and TRBJ1-3; D remains unclear. The CDR3 loop spans 15 amino acids. Germline CDR1 MNHEY, CDR2 SVGAGI. V lost 0 bases, J lost 0 bases, and 6 bases lay in between.

The chain is built from TRBV7-2 and TRBJ2-1, with TRBD1 as a possible D gene (5 bases). The germline gives CDR1 SGHTA, CDR2 FQGNSA. The CDR3 runs 19 residues. V was pared by 2 bases and J by 0 bases, with 20 bases between. The CDR3 spells CASSLRYTGATDSYNEQFF. CDR3 sequence (DNA): TGTGCCAGCAGCTTAAGATACACAGGTGCCACCGACTCCTACAATGAGCAGTTCTTC.

The chain links TRBV1 to TRBJ2-1; TRBD1 was called by the table and not checked on the DNA. TRBV1 is a listed pseudogene. CDR3 length equals 15 residues. The CDR3 loop is CTSSRAMTVYNEQFF. CDR3 in DNA: TGCACCAGCAGCCGTGCCATGACAGTTTACAATGAGCAGTTCTTC.

The chain employs TRBV5-4 and TRBJ2-1; possible D gene TRBD2, 5 bases. Per the germline V gene, CDR1 is SGHNT and CDR2 is YYREEE (reference sequence). Trimming stripped 5 bases from V and 0 bases from J, with 12 bases between. The CDR3 totals 15 residues. CDR3 amino acids: CASSLARSSYNEQFF. The CDR3 bases are TGTGCCAGCAGTCTAGCCCGGAGCTCCTACAATGAGCAGTTCTTC.

The V and J genes are TRBV30 and TRBJ2-3; no firm D call. This CDR3 contains 12 residues. Trimming left V 3 bases short and J 7 bases short, with 11 bases between. CDR1 and CDR2 (germline): GTSNPN, SVGIG (reference sequence). CDR3 protein: CAWSAGDYTQYF. In DNA form, the CDR3 reads TGTGCCTGGAGCGCCGGAGACTATACGCAGTATTTT. Supplemented by reference TRBV30 and TRBJ2-3, the full variable domain reads SQTIHQWPATLVQPVGSPLSLECTVEGTSNPNLYWYRQAAGRGLQLLFYSVGIGQISSEVPQNLSASRPQDRQFILSSKKLLLSDSGFYLCAWSAGDYTQYFGPGTRLTVL.

The chain is built from TRBV3-1 (or the pseudogene TRBV3-2) and TRBJ2-1, with D hard to call. The germline V and J ends were trimmed by 8 bases and 5 bases, with 10 bases remaining between them. The CDR3 covers 12 residues. CDR1 LGHDT and CDR2 YNNKEL come from the germline V gene (reference sequence). The CDR3 DNA sequence: TGTGCCAGCGAGAGGACCGACAATGAGCAGTTCTTC. Translation: CASERTDNEQFF.

The V gene is TRBV7-2, the J gene TRBJ2-1; no firm D call. The CDR3 sequence is 13 residues long. With 1 base removed from V and 5 bases from J, the gap between germline ends came to 6 bases. Per the germline V gene, CDR1 is SGHTA and CDR2 is FQGNSA. The CDR3 nucleotides are TGTGCCAGCAGCTTAGTGAGAGACAATGAGCAGTTCTTC. Amino acid sequence: CASSLVRDNEQFF.

This rearrangement joins TRBV7-2 to TRBJ2-7; 7 nucleotides match TRBD2. This CDR3 comprises 15 residues. Germline V gene lookup returns CDR1 SGHTA and CDR2 FQGNSA. V lost 4 bases, J lost 4 bases, and 10 bases stayed unmatched. The CDR3: CASSSPGLLVYEQYF. In DNA form, the CDR3 reads TGTGCCAGCAGCTCGCCGGGACTACTTGTATACGAGCAGTACTTC.

The rearrangement joins TRBV19 to TRBJ1-5; 10 bases agree with TRBD1. J gave up 5 bases and V 5 bases, and 3 bases lay outside the gene matches. CDR1 and CDR2 from the germline V gene are LNHDA and SQIVND (reference sequence). The CDR3 has 14 amino acids. The CDR3 here is CASSPGQGYQPQHF. The CDR3 DNA reads as TGTGCCAGTAGTCCGGGACAGGGGTATCAGCCCCAGCATTTT.

The genes are TRBV24-1 and TRBJ2-3; TRBD1 matches at 7 bases. The CDR3 loop spans 15 amino acids. Germline V gene data show CDR1 as KGHDR and CDR2 as SFDVKD. With V trimmed by 4 bases and J by 5 bases, 8 bases remained unmatched. The CDR3 DNA reads as TGTGCCACCAGTGACCCGACAGGGATGGGAGATACGCAGTATTTT. It is translated as CATSDPTGMGDTQYF.

The chain couples TRBV18 to TRBJ1-1, with a possible D match to TRBD1 (6 bases). This CDR3 is 14 amino acids long. The V gene's germline CDR1 is KGHSH and CDR2 LQKENI. Trimming shortened V by 3 bases and J by 11 bases, and 19 bases separated the two germline ends. CDR3 region: CASSPSDRGEGAFF. The CDR3 DNA sequence: TGTGCCAGCTCACCTTCGGACAGAGGCGAAGGTGCTTTCTTT.

V usage is TRBV25-1 and J usage is TRBJ1-1, with D possibly being TRBD1 (5 bases). Deletions cut 0 bases from V and 5 bases from J, with 7 bases between. Germline-derived CDR1 and CDR2 are MGHDK and SYGVNS. CDR3 size: 13 residues. This CDR3 reads CASSEYGATEAFF. CDR3 DNA: TGTGCCAGCAGTGAATATGGGGCGACTGAAGCTTTCTTT.

The chain combines TRBV7-2 with TRBJ2-1; 12 bases fit TRBD2. CDR1 and CDR2 (germline): SGHTA, FQGNSA. CDR3 length: 19 amino acids. The V segment lost 2 bases and the J segment 0 bases; nucleotides outside the gene matches: 8. The CDR3 region is CASSLSGTSGLSSYNEQFF. The CDR3 DNA sequence: TGTGCCAGCAGCTTATCCGGGACTAGCGGGTTAAGCTCCTACAATGAGCAGTTCTTC.

This clone was picked up a small number of times. The chain joins TRBV7-9 to TRBJ1-3; TRBD1 might be the D (6 bases). V was cut by 1 base and J by 0 bases, with 7 bases left in between. This CDR3 contains 15 residues. From germline, CDR1 is SEHNR and CDR2 FQNEAQ (reference sequence). Here the CDR3 reads CASSLGTVSGNTIYF. The CDR3 DNA is TGTGCCAGCAGCTTAGGGACAGTCTCTGGAAACACCATATATTTT.

V is TRBV6-2 or TRBV6-3 and J is TRBJ2-2; TRBD1 aligns across 10 bases. The V segment lost 5 bases and the J segment 4 bases; nucleotides outside the gene matches: 7. CDR3 length: 16 residues. Germline V gene data show CDR1 as MNHEY and CDR2 as SVGEGT. CDR3 loop: CASSTLTGGGTGELFF. The CDR3 DNA follows: TGTGCCAGCAGTACCCTGACAGGGGGCGGCACCGGGGAGCTGTTTTTT.

This sequence joins TRBV24-1 and TRBJ2-3; either TRBD1 or TRBD2 may supply D (6 bases each). CDR1 is KGHDR, CDR2 SFDVKD, per germline. The CDR3 spans 17 residues. The V and J ends lost 1 base and 2 bases respectively, with 15 bases between them. The CDR3 protein is CATSDFGGGGFTDTQYF. The DNA of the CDR3 is TGTGCCACCAGTGATTTCGGAGGGGGAGGATTCACAGATACGCAGTATTTT.

This chain connects TRBV5-1 to TRBJ2-1, with D perhaps TRBD1 or TRBD2 (5 bases each). The germline V gene has CDR1 SGHRS and CDR2 YFSETQ. The CDR3 is made up of 15 amino acids. The V gene lost 0 bases and the J gene lost 3 bases, with 10 bases spanning the gap. This CDR3 reads CASSLDSGHYNEQFF. CDR3 sequence (DNA): TGCGCCAGCAGCTTGGATTCGGGGCACTACAATGAGCAGTTCTTC.

Turning to this clone: Because the CDR3 is missing its conserved closing phenylalanine or tryptophan, this is likely a read error. The DNA is omitted, as the CDR3 cannot be located on it reliably, and the CDR3 follows TCRdb's listing. The chain recombines TRBV9 with TRBJ1-1; the listed D gene, TRBD1, was not tested against the DNA. Looked up from germline, CDR1 is SGDLS and CDR2 is YYNGEE. The length of the CDR3 is 9 amino acids, counting both ends. CDR3 loop: CASSPGTGY.

The J gene is TRBJ1-2, the V gene TRBV3-1 (or the pseudogene TRBV3-2); TRBD1 aligns across 7 bases. Germline trimming cut 2 bases from V and 6 bases from J; bases unmatched to any gene: 24. The CDR3 has 20 residues. Germline CDR1 is LGHDT and CDR2 is YNNKEL (reference sequence). CDR3 sequence: CASSQSGPDRDIWTIDGYTF. As DNA, the CDR3 is TGTGCCAGCAGCCAATCCGGTCCAGACAGGGACATTTGGACTATCGATGGCTACACCTTC.

The V gene is TRBV11-3, the J gene TRBJ2-2; no clear D. This CDR3 is built from 14 residues. Germline loops: CDR1 SGHNT, CDR2 YENEEA. The germline V and J ends were trimmed by 1 base and 5 bases, with 8 bases remaining between them. CDR3 in DNA: TGTGCCAGCAGCTTAGTCAGCCTAACCGGGGAGCTGTTTTTT. Protein: CASSLVSLTGELFF. Variable domain in full (rest from reference TRBV11-3 and TRBJ2-2): EAGVVQSPRYKIIEKKQPVAFWCNPISGHNTLYWYLQNLGQGPELLIRYENEEAVDDSQLPKDRFSAERLKGVDSTLKIQPAELGDSAVYLCASSLVSLTGELFFGEGSRLTVL.

The chain employs TRBV7-2 and TRBJ1-1, with D uncertain. The V gene lost 2 bases and the J gene lost 2 bases, with 12 bases spanning the gap. This CDR3 region has 15 residues. CDR1 is SGHTA and CDR2 is FQGNSA in the germline V gene. The CDR3: CASSLSRGSNTEAFF. The CDR3 region has the DNA TGTGCCAGCAGCTTATCGAGAGGGTCAAACACTGAAGCTTTCTTT.

The J gene is TRBJ1-2, the V gene TRBV5-1, with 7 bases lining up with TRBD1. Germline trimming cut 4 bases from V and 7 bases from J; bases unmatched to any gene: 7. CDR3 size: 13 residues. Germline V gives CDR1 SGHRS, CDR2 YFSETQ. The CDR3 coding sequence is TGCGCCAGCAGCGCCGGACAGGAGGTTGGCTACACCTTC. This sequence encodes CASSAGQEVGYTF. The full variable domain, its missing parts supplied by reference TRBV5-1 and TRBJ1-2, is KAGVTQTPRYLIKTRGQQVTLSCSPISGHRSVSWYQQTPGQGLQFLFEYFSETQRNKGNFPGRFSGRQFSNSRSEMNVSTLELGDSALYLCASSAGQEVGYTFGSGTRLTVV.

This chain connects TRBV5-4 to TRBJ1-2; D remains ambiguous. V was pared by 0 bases and J by 2 bases, with 5 bases between. CDR1 and CDR2 (germline): SGHNT, YYREEE (reference sequence). This CDR3 has 13 residues. Here the CDR3 reads CASSLDRNYGYTF. The CDR3 coding sequence is TGTGCCAGCAGCTTGGACAGAAACTATGGCTACACCTTC.

The rearrangement links TRBV4-1 to TRBJ2-5; D gene ambiguous. The CDR3 spans 13 residues. Germline CDR1 and CDR2: MGHRA and YSYEKL. The V and J ends lost 1 base and 4 bases respectively, with 7 bases between them. The CDR3 loop reads CASSQAPPETQYF. Here the CDR3 DNA reads TGCGCCAGCAGCCAAGCTCCTCCAGAGACCCAGTACTTC.

The chain is built from TRBV7-9 and TRBJ2-3; no reliable D call. The CDR3 spans 13 residues. Trimming removed 5 bases from V and 5 bases from J, with 11 bases in between. Germline CDR1 reads SEHNR; CDR2 reads FQNEAQ (reference sequence). The CDR3 here is CASSPRELDTQYF. The CDR3 DNA reads TGTGCCAGCAGCCCTAGAGAATTAGATACGCAGTATTTT. Together with reference TRBV7-9 and TRBJ2-3, the CDR3 gives the full variable domain: DTGVSQNPRHKITKRGQNVTFRCDPISEHNRLYWYRQTLGQGPEFLTYFQNEAQLEKSRLLSDRFSAERPKGSFSTLEIQRTEQGDSAMYLCASSPRELDTQYFGPGTRLTVL.

The J gene is TRBJ1-3, the V gene TRBV5-1, with D possibly TRBD1 on 6 matching bases. The germline V gene has CDR1 SGHRS and CDR2 YFSETQ. V was shortened by 4 bases and J by 4 bases, with 15 bases between the two germline ends. The CDR3 spans 15 residues. CDR3 amino acids: CASSPQGRQGNTIYF. DNA for the CDR3: TGCGCCAGCAGCCCACAGGGAAGGCAAGGAAACACCATATATTTT.

A single count supports this clone. The gene calls are TRBV7-9 and TRBJ1-2; D is ambiguous. Trimming took 5 bases from V and 8 from J, leaving 12 bases between them. The CDR3 contains 12 residues. Looked up from germline, CDR1 is SEHNR and CDR2 is FQNEAQ (reference sequence). CDR3 loop: CASSPQEGGYTF. The CDR3 DNA reads as TGTGCCAGCAGCCCCCAGGAAGGAGGCTACACCTTC.

The rearrangement links TRBV5-4 to TRBJ2-5; D is unresolved. Germline CDR1 and CDR2: SGHNT and YYREEE (reference sequence). This CDR3 has 14 residues. Trimming took 0 bases from V and 2 from J, leaving 8 bases between them. CDR3 region: CASSLASQQETQYF. The CDR3 region has the DNA TGTGCCAGCAGCTTGGCGTCACAACAAGAGACCCAGTACTTC.

This sequence joins TRBV7-8 and TRBJ1-1, with D unclear. The V gene's germline CDR1 is SGHVS and CDR2 FQNEAQ. This CDR3 has 13 residues. V lost 7 bases and J lost 0, with 9 bases in between. The CDR3 here is CASTDYMNTEAFF. CDR3 nucleotides: TGTGCCAGCACTGACTATATGAACACTGAAGCTTTCTTT.

The V and J genes are TRBV29-1 and TRBJ2-3; tentatively, D is TRBD1 or TRBD2 (5 bases each). Germline loops: CDR1 SQVTM, CDR2 ANQGSEA. The CDR3 is 13 amino acids. The ends were cut back, 4 bases at V and 3 bases at J, with 11 bases in the middle. The CDR3 region has the DNA TGCAGCGTTGTTTGGGGGTCGACAGATACGCAGTATTTT. It codes for CSVVWGSTDTQYF.